These 14 T cell receptor beta chains originate from one sample sequenced in a study of T-cell reconstitution after alpha-beta-depleted transplantation in children. Unique molecular identifiers tagged the TCRbeta library. One entry per CDR3 protein, called by TCRdb with MiXCR from the PCR reads. Among about 980,000 distinct CDR3 sequences listed, about 29% were seen once. The sample was PBMCs, mostly from graft donor cells, taken 360 days after TCRalphabeta/CD19-depleted stem cell transplant. These receptors all come from a boy under three years old who had a stem cell transplant for SCID, so the T cells may come from the graft donor.

This clonotype has more than one count but fewer than ten. The chain recombines TRBV5-1 with TRBJ2-7, with a tentative D call TRBD1 (7 bases). The CDR3 loop spans 15 amino acids. The V end was cut by 0 bases, the J end by 3 bases, with 13 bases between. Germline V gene data show CDR1 as SGHRS and CDR2 as YFSETQ. The DNA of the CDR3 is TGCGCCAGCAGCTTGGGCGGGACAGTAATCTACGAGCAGTACTTC. Translated, it gives CASSLGGTVIYEQYF.

The rearrangement joins TRBV6-2 or TRBV6-3 to TRBJ2-1; 9 bases are a match to TRBD1. Looked up from germline, CDR1 is MNHEY and CDR2 is SVGEGT. The junction had 9 bases not matched to a gene; V was cut back by 4 bases and J by 2 bases. This CDR3 is built from 17 residues. CDR3 in DNA: TGTGCCAGCAGTTTATACCGGACAGGGGTCGCCTACAATGAGCAGTTCTTC. This gives the protein CASSLYRTGVAYNEQFF.

The rearrangement uses TRBV4-3 and TRBJ2-7; D assignment may be TRBD1 or TRBD2 (5 bases each). This CDR3 region has 14 residues. Per the germline V gene, CDR1 is LGHNA and CDR2 is YSLEER. V lost 2 bases and J 0 bases, leaving 8 bases between the germline ends. Written as DNA, the CDR3 is TGCGCCAGCAGCCAACACGGGACCTCCTACGAGCAGTACTTC. This gives the protein CASSQHGTSYEQYF.

This clonotype turned up a few times. This chain joins TRBV10-2 and TRBJ2-5; 9 nucleotides line up with TRBD1. Trimming took 10 bases from V and 5 from J; bases not matched to a gene: 8. Germline CDR1 and CDR2: WSHSY and SAAADI. The CDR3 is 13 amino acids. DNA for the CDR3: TGCGCCACCCAAGGGGACAGGGAGGAGACCCAGTACTTC. It translates to CATQGDREETQYF.

The J gene is TRBJ2-1, the V gene TRBV7-2; D is ambiguous. In germline, CDR1 is SGHTA, CDR2 FQGNSA. Trimming shortened V by 4 bases and J by 4 bases, and 14 bases separated the two germline ends. The CDR3 is 15 residues long. The CDR3 reads CASSSKATGYNEQFF. In DNA form, the CDR3 reads TGTGCCAGCAGCTCGAAGGCCACCGGATACAATGAGCAGTTCTTC.

This clonotype was recorded a few times. The J gene is TRBJ1-5, the V gene TRBV15; possible D gene TRBD1, 5 bases. This CDR3 comprises 15 residues. Trimming stripped 3 bases from V and 0 bases from J, with 9 bases between. The germline V gene has CDR1 LNHNV and CDR2 YYDKDF (reference sequence). In nucleotides, the CDR3 is TGTGCCACCAGCAGTCAGGGATATAGCAATCAGCCCCAGCATTTT. As protein: CATSSQGYSNQPQHF. Combining the CDR3 with reference TRBV15 and TRBJ1-5 gives the whole variable domain DAMVIQNPRYQVTQFGKPVTLSCSQTLNHNVMYWYQQKSSQAPKLLFHYYDKDFNNEADTPDNFQSRRPNTSFCFLDIRSPGLGDTAMYLCATSSQGYSNQPQHFGDGTRLSIL.

This clonotype turned up a few times. The chain is built from TRBV3-1 and TRBJ2-1, with a tentative D call TRBD1 (5 bases). The germline V gene encodes CDR1 LGHDT and CDR2 YNNKEL (reference sequence). The CDR3 contains 16 residues. The germline V and J ends were trimmed by 3 bases and 6 bases, with 18 bases remaining between them. CDR3 amino acids: CASSQMGHSPSNEQFF. Here the CDR3 DNA reads TGTGCCAGCAGCCAGATGGGGCACAGTCCTTCCAATGAGCAGTTCTTC.

There are a few counts of this clonotype. The genes are TRBV6-5 and TRBJ1-2; 9 positions agree with TRBD1. There are 17 residues in the CDR3. CDR1 is MNHEY, CDR2 SVGAGI, per germline. V was pared by 2 bases and J by 5 bases, with 12 bases of the junction left unmatched. The CDR3 is CASSYTRTTGGRYGYTF. CDR3 DNA: TGTGCCAGCAGTTACACACGCACCACAGGGGGCAGGTATGGCTACACCTTC.

This clonotype was seen more than once but under ten times. The chain couples TRBV7-9 to TRBJ1-2; 7 bases match TRBD1. The trim removed 3 bases at V and 4 bases at J, leaving 11 bases unmatched. This CDR3 is built from 16 residues. Germline V gene data show CDR1 as SEHNR and CDR2 as FQNEAQ (reference sequence). Here the CDR3 DNA reads TGTGCCAGCAGCTTTTCTCGCCAGGGGGACTTCTATGGCTACACCTTC. This translates into CASSFSRQGDFYGYTF.

This clonotype has only a few counts. The chain links TRBV7-2 to TRBJ2-3, with 10 bases aligning to TRBD2. The CDR3 is made up of 17 amino acids. Unmatched junction bases numbered 17, after V lost 5 bases and J lost 9 bases. CDR1 and CDR2 (germline): SGHTA, FQGNSA. The CDR3 spells CASSPGPGLAGVRTQYF. CDR3 nucleotide sequence: TGTGCCAGCAGCCCGGGCCCGGGGCTAGCGGGGGTGAGGACGCAGTATTTT.

In its sample, this clonotype was seen a few times. J is TRBJ1-1 and V is TRBV20-1; D is uncertain. V was clipped by 2 bases and J by 1 base, with 5 bases between them. The CDR3 runs to 12 residues. CDR1 is DFQATT, CDR2 SNEGSKA, per germline (reference sequence). The DNA for the CDR3 is TGCAGTGCTAGAAAATGGAACACTGAAGCTTTCTTT. This translates into CSARKWNTEAFF.

The V call is TRBV7-9, the J call TRBJ1-2, with 7 bases lining up with TRBD1. V lost 3 bases and J lost 6; bases outside the gene matches: 7. The CDR3 covers 14 residues. CDR1 SEHNR and CDR2 FQNEAQ come from the germline V gene (reference sequence). The CDR3 DNA follows: TGTGCCAGCAGCTTGATGGAGGGGGCGCATGGCTACACCTTC. It codes for CASSLMEGAHGYTF.

Only a few counts were recorded for this clonotype. The rearrangement uses TRBV20-1 and TRBJ2-1, with 7 bases fitting TRBD2. The CDR3 is made up of 12 amino acids. CDR1 and CDR2 (germline): DFQATT, SNEGSKA (reference sequence). J lost 10 bases, V lost 0 bases, and 3 bases had no gene match. This CDR3 reads CSARDWGGEQFF. The CDR3 DNA reads as TGCAGTGCTAGAGATTGGGGGGGAGAGCAGTTCTTC.

This sequence joins TRBV19 and TRBJ1-1; a possible D gene is TRBD1 (5 bases). Germline V lookup: CDR1 LNHDA, CDR2 SQIVND (reference sequence). The CDR3 sequence is 14 residues long. V shed 6 bases and J shed 1 base, with 12 bases lying between them. In DNA, the CDR3 is TGTGCCAGTAGAAGCAGGGCTGCGAACACTGAAGCTTTCTTT. Translating it yields CASRSRAANTEAFF. The full variable domain, rest sourced from reference TRBV19 and TRBJ1-1, is DGGITQSPKYLFRKEGQNVTLSCEQNLNHDAMYWYRQDPGQGLRLIYYSQIVNDFQKGDIAEGYSVSREKKESFPLTVTSAQKNPTAFYLCASRSRAANTEAFFGQGTRLTVV.